This T cell receptor (beta chain) was identified in a study of blood T cells in healthy people across ages. The CDR3 covers 14 residues. V gave up 1 base and J gave up 0 bases, with 10 bases separating them. The germline V gene has CDR1 DFQATT and CDR2 SNEGSKA (reference sequence). Sample-barcoded 5' priming and a J-beta primer mix drove a second PCR of 7 to 11 cycles. TCRdb passed the 5' RACE reads through MiXCR, listing each CDR3 protein once. Here the sample spans nearly 800,000 distinct CDR3 sequences, roughly 25% being singletons. Study conclusions and caveats: Roughly linearly, TCR beta diversity per million T cells fell as age increased.

About this clonotype: Antigen specificity is unknown.

These same records also appear under a second study, on T cells of mothers and their children. That source adds: The study obtained over 9 million TCR beta CDR3 reads per mother and a few million per child.

The sequence was collected from a boy aged 10-17 years in good health. The material sequenced was blood. The chain is built from TRBV20-1 and TRBJ2-7; D uncertain. The CDR3 is CSARGLVSSYEQYF. Here the CDR3 DNA reads TGCAGTGCTAGAGGGTTGGTGAGCTCCTACGAGCAGTACTTC.